The 5 T cell receptor beta chains below all came from one sample that was sequenced in a study of CD8+ T cells in alopecia areata. Specified treatment: oral pan-JAK inhibitor, 5-10 mg twice daily. Following RNA extraction, reverse transcription yielded cDNA that acted as the sequencing template. The table came from immunoSEQ multiplex PCR; TCRdb's copy has only in-frame clones and leaves some out. The sample records about 110,000 clones, about 59% being singletons. Sequencing was performed on CD8+ T cells sorted from blood, taken at week 24, from a patient treated with tofacitinib. These receptors originate from a human donor with alopecia areata.

This clone was seen only a few times. This rearrangement joins TRBV29-1 to TRBJ1-1, with 7 bases identical to TRBD1. From germline, CDR1 is SQVTM and CDR2 ANQGSEA. V shed 6 bases, J shed 8 bases, and the junction held 9 bases outside the gene matches. This CDR3 has 12 amino acids. This CDR3 reads CSVLKTGREAFF. In DNA form, the CDR3 reads TGCAGCGTCCTTAAGACAGGGAGAGAAGCTTTCTTT.

The chain carries TRBV29-1 and TRBJ1-2; D might be TRBD1 (5 bases). V lost 5 bases and J lost 4, with 11 bases in between. This CDR3 has 12 residues. The germline V gene encodes CDR1 SQVTM and CDR2 ANQGSEA. DNA for the CDR3: TGCAGCGTTTGGGGCGGTACCTATGGCTACACCTTC. Translation gives CSVWGGTYGYTF.

This clone came up a few times. This chain links TRBV30 with TRBJ2-1; D remains ambiguous. The CDR3 sequence is 12 residues long. V gave up 0 bases and J gave up 5 bases, with 5 bases separating them. The germline CDR1 and CDR2 sequences are GTSNPN and SVGIG (reference sequence). The CDR3 reads CAWSVIHNEQFF. The DNA of the CDR3 is TGTGCCTGGAGTGTTATCCACAATGAGCAGTTCTTC.

The CDR3 nucleotides are TGCGCCAGCAGCTATGGAGGGGGAATGACCTACGAGCAGTACTTC. Translating gives CASSYGGGMTYEQYF. The V and J genes are TRBV5-1 and TRBJ2-7; D tentatively reads TRBD1 or TRBD2 (6 bases each). Germline lookup yields CDR1 SGHRS and CDR2 YFSETQ. There are 15 residues in the CDR3. Trimming took 3 bases from V and 2 from J, leaving 15 bases between them.

This sequence joins TRBV10-3 and TRBJ1-1; unclear D gene. Trimming removed 10 bases from V and 1 base from J, with 22 bases in between. The length of the CDR3 is 16 residues. Germline CDR1 ENHRY, CDR2 SYGVKD. The CDR3 spells CATRTVSGTENTEAFF. In nucleotides, the CDR3 is TGTGCCACCCGTACCGTCTCCGGAACAGAGAACACTGAAGCTTTCTTT.